Presented here are 30 T cell receptor beta chains from one specimen sequenced in a study of naive and memory T cell subsets. The beta constant-region primer was an equimolar mix of two oligonucleotides covering TRBC1 and TRBC2. TCRdb called the UMI-ligation and nested PCR reads again in MiXCR, with one record for every CDR3 protein. The table lists 140,000 to 150,000 distinct CDR3 sequences, about 17% of them singletons. Sequencing was done on a sample of naive CD4+ T cells from blood. These receptors originate from a human donor in good health.

The genes are TRBV6-5 and TRBJ2-1; D might be TRBD1 or TRBD2, each matching 5 bases. The CDR3 consists of 16 residues. V was cut by 2 bases and J by 4 bases, with 15 bases left in between. The germline V gene has CDR1 MNHEY and CDR2 SVGAGI. This CDR3 is CASSYDGTAKYNEQFF. The CDR3 coding sequence is TGTGCCAGCAGTTACGACGGGACGGCGAAATACAATGAGCAGTTCTTC.

In this sample, this clonotype turned up once. V gene TRBV30 combines with J gene TRBJ1-5, with D possibly being TRBD1 (6 bases). This CDR3 has 13 amino acids. Looked up from germline, CDR1 is GTSNPN and CDR2 is SVGIG (reference sequence). V was trimmed by 0 bases and J by 6 bases, leaving 9 bases between them. The CDR3 is CAWSVRGGQPQHF. The CDR3 DNA follows: TGTGCCTGGAGTGTCAGGGGCGGTCAGCCCCAGCATTTT.

This clonotype came up a few times. This rearrangement joins TRBV2 to TRBJ2-7; D gene ambiguous. V was shortened by 6 bases and J by 0 bases, with 12 bases between the two germline ends. The CDR3 contains 14 residues. Germline values: CDR1 SNHLY, CDR2 FYNNEI. CDR3 in DNA: TGTGCCAGCAGAAGATCTGACAACTCCTACGAGCAGTACTTC. Translation gives CASRRSDNSYEQYF.

This chain joins TRBV30 and TRBJ1-4, with TRBD1 as a possible D gene (5 bases). Looked up from germline, CDR1 is GTSNPN and CDR2 is SVGIG (reference sequence). V was pared by 1 base and J by 2 bases, with 5 bases between. The CDR3 loop spans 13 amino acids. CDR3 coding DNA: TGTGCCTGGAGTGGGGGGACTAATGAAAAACTGTTTTTT. Translating gives CAWSGGTNEKLFF.

V gene TRBV7-2 combines with J gene TRBJ1-2; D is ambiguous. V shed 2 bases and J shed 0 bases, with 13 bases lying between them. CDR3 length: 16 residues. Germline V gene sequence: CDR1 SGHTA, CDR2 FQGNSA. The DNA of the CDR3 is TGTGCCAGCAGCTTATTCCGTGGTAGGGCTAACTATGGCTACACCTTC. It specifies CASSLFRGRANYGYTF.

The genes are TRBV29-1 and TRBJ2-7; 7 nucleotides agree with TRBD2. Germline CDR1 reads SQVTM; CDR2 reads ANQGSEA. The CDR3 is made up of 11 amino acids. CDR3 sequence: CGGGSDYEQYF. DNA for the CDR3: TGCGGGGGGGGTAGCGACTACGAGCAGTACTTC.

This rearrangement joins TRBV10-3 to TRBJ1-1; a possible D gene is TRBD1 (6 bases). Germline V lookup: CDR1 ENHRY, CDR2 SYGVKD. V lost 6 bases to trimming and J lost 0 bases, with 14 bases between them. This CDR3 is built from 15 residues. The CDR3 spells CAISLTGKVNTEAFF. CDR3 sequence (DNA): TGTGCCATCAGCCTGACAGGAAAAGTGAACACTGAAGCTTTCTTT.

J is TRBJ1-5 and V is TRBV12-3 or TRBV12-4; D unresolved. The V end lost 2 bases, the J end lost 7 bases, and 6 bases lay between the germline ends. The CDR3 has 12 amino acids. The CDR3 reads CASSLNRQPQHF. CDR3 in DNA: TGTGCCAGCAGTTTAAATAGGCAGCCCCAGCATTTT.

J is TRBJ2-5 and V is TRBV4-1; 7 bases are shared with TRBD2. CDR1 is MGHRA, CDR2 YSYEKL, per germline. J lost 1 base, V lost 1 base, and 15 bases had no gene match. The CDR3 covers 19 residues. The CDR3 loop reads CASSQVIWGLAGLQETQYF. CDR3 nucleotide sequence: TGCGCCAGCAGCCAAGTGATTTGGGGATTAGCGGGCCTCCAAGAGACCCAGTACTTC.

This clonotype turned up a few times. V and J are TRBV5-1 and TRBJ2-5; 8 positions match TRBD1. In germline, CDR1 is SGHRS, CDR2 YFSETQ. The CDR3 covers 17 residues. After removal of 1 base from V and 4 bases from J, the junction contained 12 bases not matched to a gene. The CDR3 here is CASSLTWVTGVGETQYF. The CDR3 coding sequence is TGCGCCAGCAGCTTGACGTGGGTGACAGGGGTTGGAGAGACCCAGTACTTC.

This clonotype was counted only a few times. The V call is TRBV7-3, the J call TRBJ2-7; TRBD2 matches 7 bases. CDR3 length: 13 amino acids. Germline V gene sequence: CDR1 SGHTA, CDR2 FQGTGA. With V trimmed by 8 bases and J by 6 bases, 10 bases remained unmatched. The CDR3 region is CASSRVRGVEQYF. The CDR3 nucleotides are TGTGCCAGCTCCCGGGTACGGGGGGTCGAGCAGTACTTC.

This clonotype has only a few counts. The rearrangement links TRBV20-1 to TRBJ2-3; 12 nucleotides agree with TRBD2. With V trimmed by 3 bases and J by 3 bases, 7 bases remained unmatched. The CDR3 loop spans 16 amino acids. Per germline, CDR1 DFQATT and CDR2 SNEGSKA (reference sequence). The CDR3 reads CSARRLAGVGTDTQYF. Here the CDR3 DNA reads TGCAGTGCTAGGCGACTAGCGGGGGTCGGTACAGATACGCAGTATTTT.

This clonotype was counted between two and nine times. The rearrangement uses TRBV12-3 or TRBV12-4 and TRBJ2-4; D is perhaps TRBD1 (6 bases). CDR3 length equals 14 residues. V was pared by 5 bases and J by 8 bases, with 16 bases between. The CDR3 DNA is TGTGCCAGCAGTCGGCAGGGGTCTAAACACATTCAGTACTTC. Translation: CASSRQGSKHIQYF.

The rearrangement joins TRBV10-2 to TRBJ1-3; D is ambiguous. The CDR3 has 15 amino acids. Germline CDR1 WSHSY, CDR2 SAAADI. Trimming removed 8 bases at V and 3 bases at J, with 17 bases between. CDR3 protein: CASGSGRHLGNTIYF. In DNA form, the CDR3 reads TGCGCCAGCGGGTCCGGACGGCACCTTGGAAACACCATATATTTT.

As DNA, the CDR3 is TGCAGTGCCGCGGGACAGGTGGCAGATACGCAGTATTTT. This gives the protein CSAAGQVADTQYF. This rearrangement joins TRBV20-1 to TRBJ2-3; 8 positions match TRBD1. V dropped 6 bases and J dropped 4; count of bases not matched to a gene: 6. Germline values: CDR1 DFQATT, CDR2 SNEGSKA (reference sequence). The CDR3 is 13 amino acids.

This clonotype turned up a few times. The chain couples TRBV29-1 to TRBJ2-1; 9 bases map to TRBD2. The CDR3 runs 14 residues. Germline lookup yields CDR1 SQVTM and CDR2 ANQGSEA. The V segment lost 4 bases and the J segment 8 bases; nucleotides outside the gene matches: 9. The CDR3 protein is CSVVARGRADEQFF. CDR3 bases: TGCAGCGTTGTTGCACGCGGGAGGGCCGATGAGCAGTTCTTC.

J is TRBJ1-1 and V is TRBV4-1, with no clear D. CDR1 and CDR2 (germline): MGHRA, YSYEKL. The V end lost 1 base, the J end lost 6 bases, and 12 bases lay between the germline ends. The CDR3 runs to 14 residues. CDR3 residues: CASSQGAGDSEAFF. DNA for the CDR3: TGCGCCAGCAGCCAAGGGGCCGGAGATTCTGAAGCTTTCTTT.

This clonotype was counted at least ten times. The chain joins TRBV7-8 to TRBJ2-3; D is undetermined. V was trimmed by 6 bases and J by 3 bases, leaving 7 bases between them. This CDR3 is built from 12 residues. Germline CDR1 is SGHVS and CDR2 is FQNEAQ. CDR3: CASRGGTDTQYF. CDR3 DNA sequence: TGTGCCAGCAGGGGCGGAACAGATACGCAGTATTTT.

This clonotype was counted a few times. The CDR3 region has the DNA TGTGCCAGCAGCCGCGGTAGCACTGAAGCTTTCTTT. Its translation is CASSRGSTEAFF. The J gene is TRBJ1-1, the V gene TRBV2; D call uncertain. The CDR3 is 12 amino acids. Germline V gene lookup returns CDR1 SNHLY and CDR2 FYNNEI. Trimming stripped 6 bases from V and 4 bases from J, with 9 bases between.

The V gene is TRBV12-3 or TRBV12-4, the J gene TRBJ2-7, with D possibly TRBD2 on 6 matching bases. With 4 bases removed from V and 4 bases from J, the gap between germline ends came to 20 bases. The CDR3 sequence is 16 residues long. The CDR3 loop reads CASSSAGFADLYEQYF. In DNA, the CDR3 is TGTGCCAGCAGTTCCGCGGGATTTGCTGACTTATACGAGCAGTACTTC.

This clonotype came up a few times. The chain employs TRBV4-3 and TRBJ2-5; D is unresolved. Germline CDR1 is LGHNA and CDR2 is YSLEER. The CDR3 is 13 residues long. V was cut by 4 bases and J by 2 bases, with 8 bases left in between. CDR3 amino acids: CASSPSPQETQYF. The CDR3 coding sequence is TGCGCCAGCAGCCCGTCACCACAAGAGACCCAGTACTTC.

This clonotype came up many times. J is TRBJ2-7 and V is TRBV6-2 or TRBV6-3; 7 nucleotides line up with TRBD2. J lost 7 bases, V lost 5 bases, and 5 bases had no gene match. CDR1 and CDR2 from the germline V gene are MNHEY and SVGEGT. CDR3 length equals 12 residues. The CDR3 region has the DNA TGTGCCAGCAGTCGCGCCGGGGGGGAGCAGTACTTC. This gives the protein CASSRAGGEQYF.

This clonotype has at least ten counts. The J gene is TRBJ1-2, the V gene TRBV29-1; perhaps TRBD1 as D (5 bases). Germline V gene lookup returns CDR1 SQVTM and CDR2 ANQGSEA. V lost 3 bases and J 4 bases, leaving 12 bases between the germline ends. The CDR3 contains 13 residues. The chain's CDR3 is CSVEGEGSYGYTF. The DNA of the CDR3 is TGCAGCGTTGAGGGGGAGGGTTCCTATGGCTACACCTTC. The variable domain in full, completed from reference TRBV29-1 and TRBJ1-2, reads SAVISQKPSRDICQRGTSLTIQCQVDSQVTMMFWYRQQPGQSLTLIATANQGSEATYESGFVIDKFPISRPNLTFSTLTVSNMSPEDSSIYLCSVEGEGSYGYTFGSGTRLTVV.

The sample holds a few counts of this clonotype. The chain links TRBV7-9 to TRBJ1-5; TRBD1 agrees at 9 bases. V dropped 5 bases and J dropped 6; count of bases not matched to a gene: 11. Germline CDR1 is SEHNR and CDR2 is FQNEAQ (reference sequence). The CDR3 extends over 16 amino acids. CDR3 bases: TGTGCCAGCAGCCCTGACCGGGACAGGGTCGGTCAGCCCCAGCATTTT. Translated: CASSPDRDRVGQPQHF.

The table lists this clonotype with many counts. The chain combines TRBV7-8 with TRBJ2-1, with D unresolved. Germline CDR1 reads SGHVS; CDR2 reads FQNEAQ. V lost 1 base and J 6 bases, leaving 4 bases between the germline ends. This CDR3 region has 12 residues. DNA for the CDR3: TGTGCCAGCAGCTTAGGAGTCAATGAGCAGTTCTTC. Protein: CASSLGVNEQFF.

A few counts support this clonotype. The rearrangement uses TRBV20-1 and TRBJ2-5; D not certain. The CDR3 length is 12 residues. CDR1 is DFQATT and CDR2 is SNEGSKA in the germline V gene (reference sequence). Trimming took off 6 bases at V and 5 bases at J, with 13 bases between the two ends. For the CDR3, the DNA is TGCAGTGCAAGGCCCAGCGTGGAGACCCAGTACTTC. Its translation: CSARPSVETQYF.

The chain has TRBV29-1 and TRBJ2-3; unclear D gene. The germline CDR1 and CDR2 sequences are SQVTM and ANQGSEA. The V end lost 4 bases, the J end lost 2 bases, and 10 bases lay between the germline ends. CDR3 length: 13 amino acids. Here the CDR3 reads CSVGFGNTDTQYF. CDR3 DNA sequence: TGCAGCGTTGGGTTCGGTAACACAGATACGCAGTATTTT.

V gene TRBV4-1 combines with J gene TRBJ2-1, with 9 positions matching TRBD2. This CDR3 is built from 17 residues. Germline V gene data show CDR1 as MGHRA and CDR2 as YSYEKL. Losses at the gene ends were 2 bases for V and 7 bases for J; bases not matched to a gene: 12. CDR3 nucleotide sequence: TGCGCCAGCAGCCAACGCCGGAAAGCGGGAGGAGGGAATGAGCAGTTCTTC. Residues: CASSQRRKAGGGNEQFF.

This clonotype was recorded many times. The chain has TRBV29-1 and TRBJ2-5; D unclear. The germline gives CDR1 SQVTM, CDR2 ANQGSEA. V was trimmed by 4 bases and J by 5 bases, leaving 5 bases between them. This CDR3 is 10 amino acids long. The CDR3 sequence is CSVGRETQYF. Written as DNA, the CDR3 is TGCAGCGTTGGCCGGGAGACCCAGTACTTC.

This clonotype has more than one count but fewer than ten. The chain carries TRBV9 and TRBJ2-1; 11 nucleotides align to TRBD2. The germline CDR1 and CDR2 sequences are SGDLS and YYNGEE. The CDR3 totals 18 residues. Unmatched junction bases numbered 15, after V lost 3 bases and J lost 7 bases. The CDR3 coding sequence is TGTGCCAGCAGCGCGACCACGTTAGCGGGAGGGCCGGCAAATGAGCAGTTCTTC. This sequence encodes CASSATTLAGGPANEQFF. Full variable domain (outside the CDR3, taken from reference TRBV9 and TRBJ2-1): DSGVTQTPKHLITATGQRVTLRCSPRSGDLSVYWYQQSLDQGLQFLIQYYNGEERAKGNILERFSAQQFPDLHSELNLSSLELGDSALYFCASSATTLAGGPANEQFFGPGTRLTVL.